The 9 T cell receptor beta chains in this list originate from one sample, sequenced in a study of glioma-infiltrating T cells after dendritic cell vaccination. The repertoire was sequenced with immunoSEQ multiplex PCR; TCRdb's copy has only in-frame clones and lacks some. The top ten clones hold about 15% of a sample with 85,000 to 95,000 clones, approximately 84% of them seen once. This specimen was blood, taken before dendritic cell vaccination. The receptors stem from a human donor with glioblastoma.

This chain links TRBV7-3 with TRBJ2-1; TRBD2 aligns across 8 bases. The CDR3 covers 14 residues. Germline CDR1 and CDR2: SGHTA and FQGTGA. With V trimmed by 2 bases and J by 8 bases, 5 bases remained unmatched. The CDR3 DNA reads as TGTGCCAGCAGCTTAGCCGGGGGGGCCGATGAGCAGTTCTTC. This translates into CASSLAGGADEQFF.

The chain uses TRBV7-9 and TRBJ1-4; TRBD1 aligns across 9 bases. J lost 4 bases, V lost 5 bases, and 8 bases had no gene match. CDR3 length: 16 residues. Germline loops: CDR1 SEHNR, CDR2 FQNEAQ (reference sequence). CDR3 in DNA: TGTGCCAGCAGCCGGTCAACAGGGGGCAATAATGAAAAACTGTTTTTT. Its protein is CASSRSTGGNNEKLFF.

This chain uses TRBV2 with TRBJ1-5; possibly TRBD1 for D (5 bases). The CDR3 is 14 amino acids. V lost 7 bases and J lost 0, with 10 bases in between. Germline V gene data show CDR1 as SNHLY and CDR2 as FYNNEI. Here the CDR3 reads CASKGADSNQPQHF. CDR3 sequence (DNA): TGTGCCAGCAAAGGGGCGGATAGCAATCAGCCCCAGCATTTT.

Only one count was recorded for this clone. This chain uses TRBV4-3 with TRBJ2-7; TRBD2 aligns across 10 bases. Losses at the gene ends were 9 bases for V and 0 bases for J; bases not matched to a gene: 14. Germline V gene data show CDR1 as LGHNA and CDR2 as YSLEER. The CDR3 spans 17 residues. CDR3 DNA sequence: TGCGCCAGAGCGGGGAGGCTAGCGGGGGAGGGCTCCTACGAGCAGTACTTC. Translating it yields CARAGRLAGEGSYEQYF.

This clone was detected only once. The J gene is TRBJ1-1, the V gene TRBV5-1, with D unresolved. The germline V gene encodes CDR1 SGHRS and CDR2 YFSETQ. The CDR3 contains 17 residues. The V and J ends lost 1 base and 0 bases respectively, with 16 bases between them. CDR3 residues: CASSLQSRPTMNTEAFF. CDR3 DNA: TGCGCCAGCAGCTTGCAATCCAGGCCCACGATGAACACTGAAGCTTTCTTT.

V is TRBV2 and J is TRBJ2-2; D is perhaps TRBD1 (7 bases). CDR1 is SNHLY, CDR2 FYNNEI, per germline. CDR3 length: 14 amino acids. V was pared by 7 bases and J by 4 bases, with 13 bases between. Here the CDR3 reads CASITGEVTGELFF. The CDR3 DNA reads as TGTGCCAGCATCACAGGGGAGGTCACCGGGGAGCTGTTTTTT.

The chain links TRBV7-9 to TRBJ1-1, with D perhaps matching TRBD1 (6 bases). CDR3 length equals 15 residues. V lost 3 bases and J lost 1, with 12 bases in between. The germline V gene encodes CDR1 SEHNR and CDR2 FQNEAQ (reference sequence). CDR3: CASSFKDRRNTEAFF. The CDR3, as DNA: TGTGCCAGCAGCTTTAAGGACAGACGGAACACTGAAGCTTTCTTT.

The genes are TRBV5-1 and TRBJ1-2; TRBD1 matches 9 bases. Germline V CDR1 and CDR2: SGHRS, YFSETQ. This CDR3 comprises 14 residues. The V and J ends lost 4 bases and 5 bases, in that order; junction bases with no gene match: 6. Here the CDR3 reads CASSRTGAGYGYTF. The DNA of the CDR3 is TGCGCCAGCAGCCGGACAGGGGCGGGATATGGCTACACCTTC.

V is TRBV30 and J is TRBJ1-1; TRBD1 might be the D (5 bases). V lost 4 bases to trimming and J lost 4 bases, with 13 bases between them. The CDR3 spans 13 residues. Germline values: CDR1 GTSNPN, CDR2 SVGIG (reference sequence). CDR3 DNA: TGTGCCTGGACGACGGGCGGGGGCACTGAAGCTTTCTTT. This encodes CAWTTGGGTEAFF.